The T cell receptor (beta chain) described here comes from a study of T cell responses to AZD1222 COVID-19 vaccine. The CDR3 runs 16 residues. V trimming: 5 bases; J trimming: 2 bases; junction bases outside the gene matches: 11. Germline CDR1 SGHTA, CDR2 FQGNSA. Method: immunoSEQ multiplex PCR; TCRdb's copy keeps in-frame clones and lacks some. The table has about 180,000 clones, 70% to 90% seen once. This clonotype was sampled from an adult in good health. The sequences come from peripheral blood, collected on day 0 of AZD1222 vaccination. The chain uses TRBV7-2 and TRBJ1-1; 7 nucleotides align to TRBD1. CDR3 loop: CASSPGTEQFNTEAFF. The CDR3 coding sequence is TGTGCCAGCAGCCCCGGGACAGAACAATTTAACACTGAAGCTTTCTTT.